This TCR beta chain was captured in a study of blood T cells in healthy people across ages. The V gene lost 6 bases and the J gene lost 6 bases, with 15 bases spanning the gap. This CDR3 spans 13 amino acids. Germline V lookup: CDR1 MNHEY, CDR2 SMNVEV (reference sequence). Sample-barcoded 5' priming and a J-beta primer mix drove a second PCR of about 7 to 11 cycles. TCRdb ran MiXCR on the 5' RACE reads and lists one entry per CDR3 protein. The repertoire holds hundreds of thousands of distinct CDR3 sequences, with nearly 60% as singletons. This receptor was identified in a man aged 25-40 years in good health. Source material: blood. This rearrangement joins TRBV27 to TRBJ2-7; the D call may be TRBD1 or TRBD2 (5 bases each). The CDR3 here is CASSREGPSEQYF. In nucleotides, the CDR3 is TGTGCCAGCAGCCGTGAGGGGCCCTCCGAGCAGTACTTC.